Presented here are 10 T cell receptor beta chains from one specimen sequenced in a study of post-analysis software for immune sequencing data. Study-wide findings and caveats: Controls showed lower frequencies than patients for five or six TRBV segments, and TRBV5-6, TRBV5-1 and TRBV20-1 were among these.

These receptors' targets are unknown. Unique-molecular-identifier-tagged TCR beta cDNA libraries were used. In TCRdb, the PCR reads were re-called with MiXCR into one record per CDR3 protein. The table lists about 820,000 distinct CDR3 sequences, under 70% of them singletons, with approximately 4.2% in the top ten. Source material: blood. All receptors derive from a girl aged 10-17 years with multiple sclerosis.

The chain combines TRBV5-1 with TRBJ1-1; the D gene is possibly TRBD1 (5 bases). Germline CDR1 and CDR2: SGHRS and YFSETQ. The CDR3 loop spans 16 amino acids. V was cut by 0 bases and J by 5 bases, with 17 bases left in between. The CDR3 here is CASSLVGTAVRTEAFF. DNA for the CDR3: TGCGCCAGCAGCTTGGTTGGGACGGCCGTAAGGACTGAAGCTTTCTTT.

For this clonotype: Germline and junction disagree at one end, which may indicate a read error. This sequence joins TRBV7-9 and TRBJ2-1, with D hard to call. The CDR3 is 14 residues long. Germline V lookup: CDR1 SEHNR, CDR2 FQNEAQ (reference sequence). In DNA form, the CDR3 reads TGTGCCAGCAACTTAGATCTTCGGCGCCATGAGCAGTTCTTC. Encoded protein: CASNLDLRRHEQFF. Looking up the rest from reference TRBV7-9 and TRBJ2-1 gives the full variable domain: DTGVSQNPRHKITKRGQNVTFRCDPISEHNRLYWYRQTLGQGPEFLTYFQNEAQLEKSRLLSDRFSAERPKGSFSTLEIQRTEQGDSAMYLCASNLDLRRHEQFFGPGTRLTVL.

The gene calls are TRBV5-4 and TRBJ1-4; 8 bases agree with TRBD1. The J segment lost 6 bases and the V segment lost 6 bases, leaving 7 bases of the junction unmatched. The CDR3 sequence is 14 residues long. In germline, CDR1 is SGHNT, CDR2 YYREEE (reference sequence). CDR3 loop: CASMRDRQHEKLFF. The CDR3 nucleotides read TGTGCCAGCATGCGGGACAGGCAACATGAAAAACTGTTTTTT.

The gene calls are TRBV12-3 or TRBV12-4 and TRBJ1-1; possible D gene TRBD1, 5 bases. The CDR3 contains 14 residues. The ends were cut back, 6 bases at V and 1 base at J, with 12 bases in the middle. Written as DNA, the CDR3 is TGTGCCAGCAGGACAACTCAGGGGAACACTGAAGCTTTCTTT. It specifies CASRTTQGNTEAFF.

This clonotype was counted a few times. CDR3 in DNA: TGTGCCAGCAGTGAAATCGGACCGAACTATTACAACACCCACGAGCAGTACTTC. Protein: CASSEIGPNYYNTHEQYF. This chain uses TRBV6-1 with TRBJ2-7; D gene ambiguous. From germline, CDR1 is MNHNS and CDR2 SASEGT. V gave up 2 bases and J gave up 5 bases, with 25 bases separating them. The CDR3 is 18 amino acids.

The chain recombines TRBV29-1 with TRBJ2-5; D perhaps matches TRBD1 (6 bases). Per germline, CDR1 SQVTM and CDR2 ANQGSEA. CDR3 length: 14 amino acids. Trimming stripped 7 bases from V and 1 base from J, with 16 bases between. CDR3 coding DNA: TGCAGCGCCTCACCAGGGGTTCCCCAAGAGACCCAGTACTTC. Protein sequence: CSASPGVPQETQYF.

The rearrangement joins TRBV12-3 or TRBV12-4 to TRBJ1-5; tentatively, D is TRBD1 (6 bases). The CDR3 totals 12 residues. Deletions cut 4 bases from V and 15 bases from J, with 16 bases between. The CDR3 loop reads CASSSAGGPGHF. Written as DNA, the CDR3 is TGTGCCAGCAGTTCCGCGGGGGGCCCTGGGCATTTT.

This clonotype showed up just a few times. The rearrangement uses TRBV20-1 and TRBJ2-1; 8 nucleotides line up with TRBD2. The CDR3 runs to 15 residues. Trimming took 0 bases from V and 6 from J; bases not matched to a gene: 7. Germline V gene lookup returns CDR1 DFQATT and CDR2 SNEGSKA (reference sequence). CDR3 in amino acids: CSARDHGRARNEQFF. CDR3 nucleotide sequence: TGCAGTGCTAGAGATCACGGGAGGGCCCGCAATGAGCAGTTCTTC.

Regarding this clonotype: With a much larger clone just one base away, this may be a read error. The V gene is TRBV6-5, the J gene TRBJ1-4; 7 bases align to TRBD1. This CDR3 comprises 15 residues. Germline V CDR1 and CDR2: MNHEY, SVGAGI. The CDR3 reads CASSVNRGANEELFF. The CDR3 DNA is TGTGCCAGCAGTGTAAACAGGGGAGCTAATGAAGAACTGTTTTTT.

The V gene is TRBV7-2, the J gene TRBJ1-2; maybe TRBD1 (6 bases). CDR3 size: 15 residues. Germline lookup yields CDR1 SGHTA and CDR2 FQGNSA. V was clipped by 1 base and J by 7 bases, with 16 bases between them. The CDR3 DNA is TGTGCCAGCAGCTTAGATTGGGGGCGTCCTGGTGGCTACACCTTC. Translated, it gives CASSLDWGRPGGYTF.